This T cell receptor (beta chain) emerged from a study of Ad26.COV2.S vaccination and SARS-CoV-2 variants. Whole-study context: A COV1001 Ad26.COV2.S trial-arm participant provided the sample. Study-wide points: In TCR breadth and depth analyses, total T cell responses may have been underestimated.

The repertoire was sequenced with immunoSEQ multiplex PCR; TCRdb's copy has only in-frame clones and lacks some. The data contain 300,000 to 350,000 clones, 90% of them singletons. The treatment is: 19 received Ad26.COV2.S at low or high dose, single or two shots; about 5 received placebo; per-sample allocation not given. The samples were gathered on day 63 after the first injection of vaccine or placebo. Its platform was an Ad26 vector, and its expressed antigen was Wuhan-strain SARS-CoV-2 spike. V gave up 4 bases and J gave up 0 bases, with 9 bases separating them. This CDR3 has 14 amino acids. The V gene's germline CDR1 is SGHTS and CDR2 YDEGEE. This clone appeared once. Its antigen is not known.

The TCR originated in a person between 18 and 60 years old who received the Ad26.COV2.S COVID-19 vaccine or a placebo. This chain connects TRBV5-8 to TRBJ2-3, with TRBD2 as a possible D gene (5 bases). Sequencing was performed on peripheral blood, taken in a trial of Ad26.COV2.S vaccine versus placebo. Written as DNA, the CDR3 is TGTGCCAGCAGCGCCCGGGGTAGCACAGATACGCAGTATTTT. Its translation is CASSARGSTDTQYF.